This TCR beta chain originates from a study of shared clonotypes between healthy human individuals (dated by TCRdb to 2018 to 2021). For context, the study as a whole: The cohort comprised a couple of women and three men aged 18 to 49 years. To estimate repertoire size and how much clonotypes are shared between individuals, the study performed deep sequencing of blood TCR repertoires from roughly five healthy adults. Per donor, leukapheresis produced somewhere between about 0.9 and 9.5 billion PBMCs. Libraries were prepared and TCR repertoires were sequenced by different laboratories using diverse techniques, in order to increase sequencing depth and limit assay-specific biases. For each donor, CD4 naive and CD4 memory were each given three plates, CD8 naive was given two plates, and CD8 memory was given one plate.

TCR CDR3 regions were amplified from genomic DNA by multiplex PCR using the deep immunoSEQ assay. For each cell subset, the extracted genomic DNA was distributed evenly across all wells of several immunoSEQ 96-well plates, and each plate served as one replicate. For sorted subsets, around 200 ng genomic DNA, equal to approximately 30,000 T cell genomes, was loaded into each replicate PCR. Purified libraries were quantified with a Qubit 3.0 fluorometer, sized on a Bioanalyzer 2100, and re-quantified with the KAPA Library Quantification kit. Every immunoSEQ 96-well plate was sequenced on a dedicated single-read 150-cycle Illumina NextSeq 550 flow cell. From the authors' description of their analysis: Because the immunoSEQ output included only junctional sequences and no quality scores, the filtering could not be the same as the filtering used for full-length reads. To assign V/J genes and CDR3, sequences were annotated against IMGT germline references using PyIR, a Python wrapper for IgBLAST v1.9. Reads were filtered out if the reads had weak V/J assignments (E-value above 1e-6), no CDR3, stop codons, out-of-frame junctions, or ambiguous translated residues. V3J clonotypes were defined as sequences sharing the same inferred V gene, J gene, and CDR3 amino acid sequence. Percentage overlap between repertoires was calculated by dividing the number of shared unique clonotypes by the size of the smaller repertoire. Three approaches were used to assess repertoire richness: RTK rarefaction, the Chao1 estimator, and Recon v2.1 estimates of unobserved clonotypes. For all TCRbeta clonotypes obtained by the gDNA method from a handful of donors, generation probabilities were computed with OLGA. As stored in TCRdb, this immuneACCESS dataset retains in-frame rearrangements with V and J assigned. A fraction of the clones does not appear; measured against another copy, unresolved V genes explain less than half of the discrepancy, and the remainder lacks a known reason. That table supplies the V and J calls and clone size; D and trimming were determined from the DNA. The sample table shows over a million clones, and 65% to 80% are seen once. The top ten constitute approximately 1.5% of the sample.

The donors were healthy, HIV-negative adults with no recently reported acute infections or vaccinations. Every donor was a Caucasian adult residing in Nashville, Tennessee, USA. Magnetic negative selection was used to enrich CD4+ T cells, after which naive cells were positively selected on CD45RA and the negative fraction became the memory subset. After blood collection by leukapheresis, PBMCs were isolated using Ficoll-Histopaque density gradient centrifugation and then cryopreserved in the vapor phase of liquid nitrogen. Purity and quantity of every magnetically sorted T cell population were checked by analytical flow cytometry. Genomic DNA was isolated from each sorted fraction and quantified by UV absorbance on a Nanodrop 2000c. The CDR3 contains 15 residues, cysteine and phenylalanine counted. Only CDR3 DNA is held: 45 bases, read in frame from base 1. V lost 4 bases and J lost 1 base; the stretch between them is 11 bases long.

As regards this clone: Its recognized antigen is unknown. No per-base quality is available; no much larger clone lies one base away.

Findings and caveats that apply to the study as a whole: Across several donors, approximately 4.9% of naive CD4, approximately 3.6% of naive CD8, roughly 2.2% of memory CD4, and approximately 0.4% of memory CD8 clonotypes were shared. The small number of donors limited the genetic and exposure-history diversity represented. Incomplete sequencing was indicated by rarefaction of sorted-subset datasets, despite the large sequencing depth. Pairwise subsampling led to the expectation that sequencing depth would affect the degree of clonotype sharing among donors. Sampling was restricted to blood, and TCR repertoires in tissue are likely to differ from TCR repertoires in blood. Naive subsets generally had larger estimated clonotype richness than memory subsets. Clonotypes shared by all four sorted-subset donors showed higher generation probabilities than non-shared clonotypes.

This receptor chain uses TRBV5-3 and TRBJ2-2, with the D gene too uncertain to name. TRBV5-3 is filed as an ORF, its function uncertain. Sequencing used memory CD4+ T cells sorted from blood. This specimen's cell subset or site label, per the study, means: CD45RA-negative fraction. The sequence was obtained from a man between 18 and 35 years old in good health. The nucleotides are TGTGCCAGAAGCGGTGGGTGGAGGAACACCGGGGAGCTGTTTTTT. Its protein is CARSGGWRNTGELFF.